A single sample is the source of the 32 T cell receptor beta chains below, sequenced in a study of cytomegalovirus exposure and HLA in healthy donors (dated by TCRdb to 2017 to 2019). Library creation used the immunoSEQ multiplex PCR assay. For the multiplex PCR, a mixture combining 60 forward primers for TCR Vbeta segments and 13 reverse primers for TCR Jbeta segments was used. What TCRdb holds here is the immuneACCESS table cut down to in-frame rearrangements. Part of the clones is not present; checked against another copy, under half of the missing clones reflect an unresolved V gene, and the others are unexplained. The sample table records about 170,000 clones; about 76% of these occur just once. Roughly 1.9% of the sample comes from the top ten. Material: PBMCs. These receptors originate from a female donor in good health and CMV-seronegative.

The chain carries TRBV5-1 and TRBJ1-1; D ambiguous. The CDR3 extends over 14 amino acids. Trimming removed 0 bases from V and 0 bases from J, with 6 bases in between. The V gene's germline CDR1 is SGHRS and CDR2 YFSETQ. The CDR3 sequence: CASSLGSLNTEAFF. The CDR3 DNA reads TGCGCCAGCAGCTTGGGGAGTTTGAACACTGAAGCTTTCTTT.

J is TRBJ1-3 and V is TRBV7-8, with D tentatively TRBD1 (5 bases). CDR1 and CDR2 from the germline V gene are SGHVS and FQNEAQ. This CDR3 comprises 16 residues. V lost 5 bases and J lost 0, with 14 bases in between. As DNA, the CDR3 is TGTGCCAGCAGCACCCACTACAGGAGCTCTGGAAACACCATATATTTT. Protein: CASSTHYRSSGNTIYF.

The gene calls are TRBV18 and TRBJ1-1, with 7 nucleotides matching TRBD1. V was pared by 3 bases and J by 7 bases, with 14 bases of the junction left unmatched. CDR1 is KGHSH and CDR2 is LQKENI in the germline V gene. CDR3 size: 16 residues. CDR3 DNA: TGTGCCAGCTCACCGTCGGAAAGGAGGGGGCCGGGTGAAGCTTTCTTT. Residues: CASSPSERRGPGEAFF.

The genes are TRBV12-2 and TRBJ1-1. TRBV12-2 is a recognized pseudogene. The CDR3 consists of 17 residues. This CDR3 is CASRLPLEGSLNTEAFF. In nucleotides, the CDR3 is TGTGCAAGTCGCCTCCCGCTAGAGGGAAGTCTGAACACTGAAGCTTTCTTT.

The chain has TRBV7-9 and TRBJ1-4, with TRBD1 as a possible D gene (6 bases). Trimming shortened V by 5 bases and J by 4 bases, and 14 bases separated the two germline ends. Germline V gene lookup returns CDR1 SEHNR and CDR2 FQNEAQ (reference sequence). The CDR3 runs 15 residues. The CDR3 region is CASSRDRFLNEKLFF. The DNA of the CDR3 is TGTGCCAGCAGCCGAGACAGGTTCCTTAATGAAAAACTGTTTTTT. Complete variable domain (other parts from reference TRBV7-9 and TRBJ1-4): DTGVSQNPRHKITKRGQNVTFRCDPISEHNRLYWYRQTLGQGPEFLTYFQNEAQLEKSRLLSDRFSAERPKGSFSTLEIQRTEQGDSAMYLCASSRDRFLNEKLFFGSGTQLSVL.

This clone was observed a handful of times. The CDR3 sequence is CAISERQWYEQYF. As DNA, the CDR3 is TGTGCCATCAGTGAGCGACAGTGGTACGAGCAGTACTTC. This chain uses TRBV10-3 with TRBJ2-7; D is perhaps TRBD1 (5 bases). Trimming stripped 2 bases from V and 4 bases from J, with 9 bases between. The CDR3 sequence is 13 residues long. Germline V gene lookup returns CDR1 ENHRY and CDR2 SYGVKD.

V is TRBV19 and J is TRBJ1-1; D remains unclear. V lost 8 bases to trimming and J lost 0 bases, with 25 bases between them. CDR3 length equals 18 residues. Germline CDR1 reads LNHDA; CDR2 reads SQIVND (reference sequence). Here the CDR3 reads CASRRGHVETRMNTEAFF. The CDR3 bases are TGTGCCAGTCGACGAGGTCACGTTGAGACCCGTATGAACACTGAAGCTTTCTTT.

The J gene is TRBJ1-5, the V gene TRBV6-1, with a weak D call TRBD1 (6 bases). V lost 1 base, J lost 7 bases, and 11 bases lay in between. The CDR3 contains 14 residues. Germline loops: CDR1 MNHNS, CDR2 SASEGT. The CDR3 DNA sequence: TGTGCCAGCAGTGAAGGGGCAGGGGAACAGCCCCAGCATTTT. Translation gives CASSEGAGEQPQHF.

The chain uses TRBV7-9 and TRBJ2-7; the match to TRBD1 covers 10 bases. This CDR3 has 15 amino acids. J lost 6 bases, V lost 4 bases, and 9 bases had no gene match. CDR1 and CDR2 (germline): SEHNR, FQNEAQ (reference sequence). This chain's CDR3 is CASSSPGQGSSEQYF. As DNA, the CDR3 is TGTGCCAGCAGCTCGCCGGGACAGGGGTCGAGCGAGCAGTACTTC. Together with reference TRBV7-9 and TRBJ2-7, the CDR3 gives the full variable domain: DTGVSQNPRHKITKRGQNVTFRCDPISEHNRLYWYRQTLGQGPEFLTYFQNEAQLEKSRLLSDRFSAERPKGSFSTLEIQRTEQGDSAMYLCASSSPGQGSSEQYFGPGTRLTVT.

V is TRBV5-1 and J is TRBJ1-1, with D hard to call. Germline loops: CDR1 SGHRS, CDR2 YFSETQ. This CDR3 spans 13 amino acids. V was cut by 7 bases and J by 1 base, with 11 bases left in between. The CDR3 nucleotides read TGCGCCAGCCGACTGATTGGGAACACTGAAGCTTTCTTT. Its translation: CASRLIGNTEAFF.

The chain recombines TRBV29-1 with TRBJ2-3; tentative D call: TRBD1 (5 bases). Germline loops: CDR1 SQVTM, CDR2 ANQGSEA. V lost 3 bases, J lost 3 bases, and 10 bases lay in between. This CDR3 region has 13 residues. The CDR3 bases are TGCAGCGTTGAGCGCCAGGGTACAGATACGCAGTATTTT. Protein: CSVERQGTDTQYF.

The V call is TRBV30, the J call TRBJ2-1; D unclear. This CDR3 spans 12 amino acids. The V gene lost 7 bases and the J gene lost 7 bases, with 14 bases spanning the gap. CDR1 and CDR2 from the germline V gene are GTSNPN and SVGIG (reference sequence). The CDR3 loop is CAYLPRVNEQFF. For the CDR3, the DNA is TGTGCCTACCTCCCCCGGGTTAATGAGCAGTTCTTC.

The chain links TRBV14 to TRBJ2-7, with D uncertain. The length of the CDR3 is 13 residues. Germline CDR1 and CDR2: SGHDN and FVKESK. Trimming removed 3 bases at V and 1 base at J, with 7 bases between. The chain's CDR3 is CASSHSVSYEQYF. In nucleotides, the CDR3 is TGTGCCAGCAGCCATTCTGTATCCTACGAGCAGTACTTC.

The chain's CDR3 is CASTATLMNTEAFF. In DNA, the CDR3 is TGTGCCAGTACCGCGACACTTATGAACACTGAAGCTTTCTTT. The chain has TRBV19 and TRBJ1-1; no clear D. CDR3 length equals 14 residues. V lost 7 bases to trimming and J lost 0 bases, with 12 bases between them. CDR1 LNHDA and CDR2 SQIVND come from the germline V gene (reference sequence). The variable domain in full, with the rest retrieved from reference TRBV19 and TRBJ1-1, is DGGITQSPKYLFRKEGQNVTLSCEQNLNHDAMYWYRQDPGQGLRLIYYSQIVNDFQKGDIAEGYSVSREKKESFPLTVTSAQKNPTAFYLCASTATLMNTEAFFGQGTRLTVV.

The chain is built from TRBV12-5 and TRBJ1-1; 10 bases are a match to TRBD1. With V trimmed by 5 bases and J by 5 bases, 5 bases remained unmatched. Germline values: CDR1 LGHNT, CDR2 FRNRAP. The CDR3 runs to 14 residues. CDR3: CASGGGQGWTEAFF. CDR3 DNA sequence: TGTGCTAGTGGTGGGGGACAGGGGTGGACTGAAGCTTTCTTT.

For the CDR3, the DNA is TGTGCCAGCAGCCAGGATTGGACTAGCGGGAGTTACGAGCAGTACTTC. Protein: CASSQDWTSGSYEQYF. The genes are TRBV7-2 and TRBJ2-7, with 13 bases aligning to TRBD2. CDR3 length: 16 amino acids. V gave up 5 bases and J gave up 4 bases; unmatched junction bases: 8. Germline-derived CDR1 and CDR2 are SGHTA and FQGNSA.

V and J are TRBV30 and TRBJ1-1; 9 positions agree with TRBD1. J gave up 1 base and V 3 bases, and 6 bases lay outside the gene matches. Germline loops: CDR1 GTSNPN, CDR2 SVGIG (reference sequence). This CDR3 contains 15 residues. This CDR3 reads CAWSAGTGRNTEAFF. The DNA of the CDR3 is TGTGCCTGGAGCGCCGGGACAGGGCGGAACACTGAAGCTTTCTTT.

CDR3 DNA sequence: TGTGCCAGCAGCCCCCTAGGCTACAATGAGCAGTTCTTC. This sequence encodes CASSPLGYNEQFF. The V gene is TRBV6-5, the J gene TRBJ2-1, with unresolved D. V was pared by 6 bases and J by 3 bases, with 9 bases between. The CDR3 contains 13 residues. In germline, CDR1 is MNHEY, CDR2 SVGAGI.

This chain connects TRBV29-1 to TRBJ2-1; 10 positions agree with TRBD2. The CDR3 is 14 residues long. The V gene end was trimmed by 7 bases and the J gene end by 7 bases; junction bases not matched to a gene: 10. The V gene's germline CDR1 is SQVTM and CDR2 ANQGSEA. In DNA, the CDR3 is TGCAGCGCCCTAGCGGGAGATCCCTTTAATGAGCAGTTCTTC. It encodes CSALAGDPFNEQFF.

CDR3 residues: CASSPDRGLVEAFF. Written as DNA, the CDR3 is TGTGCCAGCAGTCCGGACAGGGGACTCGTGGAAGCTTTCTTT. The genes are TRBV2 and TRBJ1-1; 9 nucleotides align to TRBD1. V was pared by 5 bases and J by 8 bases, with 9 bases of the junction left unmatched. CDR1 and CDR2 from the germline V gene are SNHLY and FYNNEI. This CDR3 is 14 amino acids long.

This clone has more than one count but fewer than ten. The V and J genes are TRBV30 and TRBJ1-1; D not certain. The germline V and J ends were trimmed by 4 bases and 11 bases, with 17 bases remaining between them. This CDR3 is built from 12 residues. Looked up from germline, CDR1 is GTSNPN and CDR2 is SVGIG (reference sequence). The CDR3 bases are TGTGCCTGGACCCCAAAGGAGTTTGGGGCTTTCTTT. This sequence encodes CAWTPKEFGAFF.

This clone was counted once. The chain combines TRBV19 with TRBJ1-5; tentative D call: TRBD1 (5 bases). This CDR3 is 13 amino acids long. Germline loops: CDR1 LNHDA, CDR2 SQIVND (reference sequence). The V end lost 1 base, the J end lost 11 bases, and 12 bases lay between the germline ends. The CDR3 here is CASSIVIPGAQHF. The CDR3 DNA sequence: TGTGCCAGTAGTATAGTAATCCCGGGGGCCCAGCATTTT.

This chain connects TRBV9 to TRBJ1-1, with TRBD1 matching over 8 bases. The CDR3 consists of 16 residues. Trimming cost V 1 base and J 1 base; bases outside gene matches: 6. Per germline, CDR1 SGDLS and CDR2 YYNGEE. The CDR3 DNA sequence: TGTGCCAGCAGCGTAAACCCAGGGGGCGGGAACACTGAAGCTTTCTTT. It codes for CASSVNPGGGNTEAFF.

As DNA, the CDR3 is TGTGCCAGCAGTTATAGTGAGGGCACTGAAGCTTTCTTT. Protein sequence: CASSYSEGTEAFF. This chain joins TRBV6-6 and TRBJ1-1; D remains unclear. Germline CDR1 MNHNY, CDR2 SVGAGI (reference sequence). This CDR3 spans 13 amino acids. The V end was cut by 3 bases, the J end by 4 bases, with 9 bases between.

This clone was counted only a few times. The chain joins TRBV25-1 to TRBJ1-2; a weak D match, TRBD1 (5 bases). Per germline, CDR1 MGHDK and CDR2 SYGVNS. The V end lost 4 bases, the J end lost 2 bases, and 5 bases lay between the germline ends. The CDR3 runs to 12 residues. CDR3 nucleotide sequence: TGTGCCAGCAGTGCAGGGAACTATGGCTACACCTTC. Translation: CASSAGNYGYTF.

The chain employs TRBV5-1 and TRBJ1-1; possibly TRBD1 for D (5 bases). The CDR3 runs to 14 residues. V shed 4 bases and J shed 0 bases, with 10 bases lying between them. Germline V lookup: CDR1 SGHRS, CDR2 YFSETQ. This CDR3 is CASSTRDMNTEAFF. The CDR3 DNA follows: TGCGCCAGCAGCACCAGGGATATGAACACTGAAGCTTTCTTT.

Only a few counts were recorded for this clone. The V gene is TRBV2, the J gene TRBJ2-5, with 15 bases lining up with TRBD2. The DNA end is a closer match to TRBJ2-7, so the J assignment may be wrong. The CDR3 runs to 20 residues. Germline CDR1 reads SNHLY; CDR2 reads FYNNEI. The CDR3 sequence: CASRAPAGLAGGSTSYEQYF. In DNA form, the CDR3 reads TGTGCCAGCAGAGCACCCGCGGGACTAGCGGGAGGATCGACCTCCTACGAGCAGTACTTC.

The J gene is TRBJ2-3, the V gene TRBV5-1, with a weak D call TRBD1 (6 bases). Germline V gene lookup returns CDR1 SGHRS and CDR2 YFSETQ. The CDR3 is 14 residues long. V dropped 4 bases and J dropped 5 bases, with 14 bases sitting between them. CDR3 sequence reads: CASSEDSRQDTQYF. The CDR3 bases are TGCGCCAGCAGCGAGGACAGTCGGCAAGATACGCAGTATTTT.

This chain joins TRBV7-8 and TRBJ1-1, with D possibly being TRBD1 (5 bases). There are 16 residues in the CDR3. V was cut by 2 bases and J by 1 base, with 14 bases left in between. Germline CDR1 is SGHVS and CDR2 is FQNEAQ. The CDR3 DNA is TGTGCCAGCAGCTTATTCGCCCCGCAGGGGAACACTGAAGCTTTCTTT. Translated, it gives CASSLFAPQGNTEAFF. Filled out from reference TRBV7-8 and TRBJ1-1, the complete variable domain reads GAGVSQSPRYKVAKRGQDVALRCDPISGHVSLFWYQQALGQGPEFLTYFQNEAQLDKSGLPSDRFFAERPEGSVSTLKIQRTQQEDSAVYLCASSLFAPQGNTEAFFGQGTRLTVV.

This rearrangement joins TRBV19 to TRBJ2-2; TRBD2 is a possible D gene (6 bases). CDR3 length equals 16 residues. V was pared by 7 bases and J by 2 bases, with 17 bases between. Per the germline V gene, CDR1 is LNHDA and CDR2 is SQIVND (reference sequence). This chain's CDR3 is CASTEGTLLNTGELFF. CDR3 bases: TGTGCCAGTACCGAAGGGACTCTCCTAAACACCGGGGAGCTGTTTTTT.

The V call is TRBV2, the J call TRBJ2-2; 8 nucleotides line up with TRBD1. Looked up from germline, CDR1 is SNHLY and CDR2 is FYNNEI. CDR3 length: 14 residues. Losses at the gene ends were 9 bases for V and 1 base for J; bases not matched to a gene: 4. The CDR3 is CASRTGWNTGELFF. CDR3 nucleotide sequence: TGTGCCAGTAGGACAGGGTGGAACACCGGGGAGCTGTTTTTT.

This rearrangement joins TRBV30 to TRBJ1-5; 7 nucleotides agree with TRBD1. After removal of 5 bases from V and 3 bases from J, the junction contained 4 bases not matched to a gene. This CDR3 comprises 13 residues. Germline CDR1 is GTSNPN and CDR2 is SVGIG (reference sequence). This chain's CDR3 is CAWATGNNQPQHF. Here the CDR3 DNA reads TGTGCCTGGGCGACAGGGAACAATCAGCCCCAGCATTTT.